This T cell receptor (beta chain) was identified in a study of cytomegalovirus exposure and HLA in healthy donors. The V gene end was trimmed by 4 bases and the J gene end by 8 bases; junction bases not matched to a gene: 8. Germline loops: CDR1 ENHRY, CDR2 SYGVKD. The CDR3 contains 14 residues. As for this clone: Its antigen is not identified.

Clones were read by immunoSEQ multiplex PCR, and TCRdb kept only the in-frame ones, dropping some. Seen here are around 220,000 clones, about 90% observed once, and the top ten hold about 2.9%. Findings and limits, study-wide: Testing in vitro showed a few CMV-associated chains specific for CMV antigens. Within the approximately 130 validation repertoires, first-cohort TCR clusters tended to co-occur, according to a later analysis. Associated with cytomegalovirus, according to the listing, were approximately 160 TCR beta chains. Rarity characterized most TCR sequences, yet some public TCRs appeared in many donors.

The sequence came from a woman aged 18-29 years in good health and CMV-seronegative. The sample consisted of PBMCs. The chain combines TRBV10-3 with TRBJ2-1, with 7 positions matching TRBD2. CDR3 DNA: TGTGCCATCAGTGGCCTAGCGGCCGCAGATGAGCAGTTCTTC. Amino acid sequence: CAISGLAAADEQFF.